A single T cell receptor (beta chain) is shown here with its context. Its antigen is unidentified. The record originates from a study of T cells in Graves' hyperthyroidism and ophthalmopathy. Across the study: Peripheral blood was collected at initial diagnosis, before any treatment. Broader study findings: Blood samples included most of the expanded thyroid clonotypes exceeding 0.001.

It was RNA transcripts that yielded the amplified TCR beta CDR3 regions. HTBI primers were used for first-round RT-PCR of the TCR CDR3. TCRdb called the multiplex PCR reads again in MiXCR, with one record for every CDR3 protein. The sample has fewer than 500,000 distinct CDR3 sequences; under 15% are singletons. V gave up 8 bases and J gave up 2 bases, with 16 bases separating them. Germline V lookup: CDR1 SGHNT, CDR2 YENEEA. The CDR3 covers 14 residues. The sequenced sample was blood. The sequence was obtained from a man aged 18-30 years with Graves' ophthalmopathy. The chain carries TRBV11-3 and TRBJ2-7; D is unclear. CDR3: CASQDPSNPYEQYF. The CDR3 region has the DNA TGTGCCAGCCAGGACCCATCAAACCCCTACGAGCAGTACTTC. Based on the CDR3 plus reference TRBV11-3 and TRBJ2-7, the full variable domain is EAGVVQSPRYKIIEKKQPVAFWCNPISGHNTLYWYLQNLGQGPELLIRYENEEAVDDSQLPKDRFSAERLKGVDSTLKIQPAELGDSAVYLCASQDPSNPYEQYFGPGTRLTVT.